This is a list of T cell receptor beta chains from one sample in a study of T cell responses to AZD1222 COVID-19 vaccine. The protocol was immunoSEQ multiplex PCR, while the TCRdb copy is restricted to in-frame clones and leaves out a portion. The data hold approximately 200,000 clones, with under 95% observed a single time. Specimen: peripheral blood, collected 28 days after the second AZD1222 dose. All receptors come from an adult who received the AZD1222 COVID-19 vaccine. CDR3s leave out the opening cysteine and the closing phenylalanine or tryptophan. Each record gives: V gene, CDR3 protein.

TRBV29-1,SVGQVDGYT
TRBV29-1,SVEGLESGNTIY
TRBV6-5,ASSTGTGNINEQF
TRBV7-2,ASSLEPQPQH
TRBV7-3,ASRLGPGIESTEAF
TRBV7-9,ASSFAGLYGYT
TRBV6-5,ASSYSGTGVYGYT
TRBV7-6,ASSLARTGVTEAF
TRBV10-3,AISEGQTGELF
TRBV5-4,ASSLAGAGEAF
TRBV7-2,ASSSNQGMTNQPQH
TRBV11-2,ASSLGPGTSGAQETQY
TRBV9,ASSVGQRGTEAF
TRBV7-9,ASSPIRGADYGYT
TRBV5-1,ASSLWDTSSYEQY
TRBV6-5,ASSRTGDYGYT
TRBV30,AWSLGQGRNTEAF
TRBV28,ASSLVRDRGPSYEQY
TRBV5-1,ATSGGYMNTEAF
TRBV25-1,ASSAFVSTGELF
TRBV6-2/TRBV6-3,ASSYSAGGRGF
TRBV9,ASSVAGGALNTGELF
TRBV18,ASSPGVGHNQPQH
TRBV6-5,ASRTRKDRGYEQY
TRBV9,ASSVGPSGVEDTQY
TRBV19,ASSIGEQAADLT
TRBV5-5,ASSLRAGDEQF
TRBV28,ASSSVAGGPTDTQY
TRBV7-3,ASSGDGNTIY
TRBV9,ASSDRQGEDTEAF
TRBV3-1/TRBV3-2,ASSQDGGRSNQPQH
TRBV3-1/TRBV3-2,ASSQQVLSGNTIY
TRBV19,ASSKGDRGRNEKLF
TRBV5-1,ASSTGVQRGGEDTQY
TRBV19,AGGTGFTGELF
TRBV9,ASSVGQQGSPMNTEAF
TRBV7-9,ASSLAGVYNEQF